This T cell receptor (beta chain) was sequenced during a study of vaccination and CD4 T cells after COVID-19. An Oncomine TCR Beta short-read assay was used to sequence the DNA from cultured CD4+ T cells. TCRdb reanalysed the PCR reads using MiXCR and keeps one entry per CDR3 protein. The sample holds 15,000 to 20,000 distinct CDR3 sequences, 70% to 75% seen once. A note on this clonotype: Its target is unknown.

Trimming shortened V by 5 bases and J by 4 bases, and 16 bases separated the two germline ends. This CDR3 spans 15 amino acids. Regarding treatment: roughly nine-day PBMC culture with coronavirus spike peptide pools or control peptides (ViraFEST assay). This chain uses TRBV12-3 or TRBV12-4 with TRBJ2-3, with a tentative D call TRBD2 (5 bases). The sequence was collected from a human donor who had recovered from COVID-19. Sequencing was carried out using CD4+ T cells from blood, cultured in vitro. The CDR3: CASSRGLPLSDTQYF. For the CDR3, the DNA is TGTGCCAGCAGTCGTGGACTCCCCCTGTCAGATACGCAGTATTTT.